What follows are 15 T cell receptor beta chains derived from one specimen sequenced in a study of blood T cell repertoires in COVID-19. TCRdb's copy holds only in-frame clones and misses some; the assay was immunoSEQ multiplex PCR. The sample yields about 200,000 clones, 70% to 90% seen once. Sequenced: peripheral blood. The receptors shown here come from a man in his sixties with active or convalescent COVID-19.

This clone turned up a few times. This chain joins TRBV19 and TRBJ2-6, with D perhaps TRBD1 (5 bases). The CDR3 runs 17 residues. Trimming stripped 6 bases from V and 2 bases from J, with 17 bases between. The V gene's germline CDR1 is LNHDA and CDR2 SQIVND (reference sequence). CDR3 sequence (DNA): TGTGCCAGTAGAAGGGGAACCCAGGGTACTGGGGCCAACGTCCTGACTTTC. It specifies CASRRGTQGTGANVLTF.

This chain joins TRBV18 and TRBJ1-4; maybe TRBD1 (5 bases). V was shortened by 2 bases and J by 4 bases, with 8 bases between the two germline ends. This CDR3 contains 14 residues. CDR1 is KGHSH, CDR2 LQKENI, per germline. The CDR3 is CASSPDRNNEKLFF. As DNA, the CDR3 is TGTGCCAGCTCACCAGACAGAAATAATGAAAAACTGTTTTTT.

With regard to this clone: The junction departs from germline at one end; a sequencing error may be responsible. This chain connects TRBV19 to TRBJ1-1; TRBD1 aligns across 7 bases. The CDR3 length is 12 residues. CDR1 LNHDA and CDR2 SQIVND come from the germline V gene (reference sequence). The CDR3, as DNA: TGTGCCAGTAGTACGAACAACAGACAGGGAGCATTT. Its protein product is CASSTNNRQGAF. Looking up the rest from reference TRBV19 and TRBJ1-1 gives the full variable domain: DGGITQSPKYLFRKEGQNVTLSCEQNLNHDAMYWYRQDPGQGLRLIYYSQIVNDFQKGDIAEGYSVSREKKESFPLTVTSAQKNPTAFYLCASSTNNRQGAFGQGTRLTVV.

This chain joins TRBV5-4 and TRBJ2-3, with 14 bases aligning to TRBD2. The CDR3 is 16 amino acids. Germline V gene lookup returns CDR1 SGHNT and CDR2 YYREEE (reference sequence). Unmatched junction bases numbered 10, after V lost 4 bases and J lost 9 bases. CDR3 region: CASSPPGLAGEGTQYF. The CDR3 nucleotides read TGTGCCAGCAGCCCTCCGGGACTAGCGGGGGAGGGGACGCAGTATTTT.

The genes are TRBV5-1 and TRBJ2-6, with 7 nucleotides matching TRBD2. From germline, CDR1 is SGHRS and CDR2 YFSETQ. This CDR3 contains 19 residues. Losses at the gene ends were 7 bases for V and 3 bases for J; bases not matched to a gene: 19. The chain's CDR3 is CASGKGDYRPWDGANVLTF. Here the CDR3 DNA reads TGCGCCAGCGGCAAAGGGGACTACCGCCCGTGGGATGGGGCCAACGTCCTGACTTTC.

The V and J genes are TRBV9 and TRBJ2-7; 9 positions match TRBD1. Germline V gene sequence: CDR1 SGDLS, CDR2 YYNGEE. Trimming cost V 4 bases and J 7 bases; bases outside gene matches: 9. This CDR3 spans 14 amino acids. CDR3 DNA: TGTGCCAGCAGCATTGGACAGGGGATGTGGGAGCAGTACTTC. The encoded protein is CASSIGQGMWEQYF.

The chain is built from TRBV6-1 and TRBJ1-6; 8 bases are a match to TRBD1. Germline CDR1 and CDR2: MNHNS and SASEGT. Trimming took 4 bases from V and 5 from J; bases not matched to a gene: 10. The CDR3 sequence is 17 residues long. This chain's CDR3 is CASSGRQGLANNSPLHF. CDR3 sequence (DNA): TGTGCCAGCAGTGGGCGACAGGGGTTGGCCAATAATTCACCCCTCCACTTT.

The chain has TRBV24-1 and TRBJ1-2, with D tentatively TRBD1 (6 bases). Germline values: CDR1 KGHDR, CDR2 SFDVKD. The length of the CDR3 is 13 residues. The V and J ends lost 6 bases and 1 base respectively, with 8 bases between them. This CDR3 is CATSKGDNYGYTF. CDR3 nucleotide sequence: TGTGCCACCAGTAAGGGGGATAACTATGGCTACACCTTC.

The chain uses TRBV25-1 and TRBJ2-7, with 8 bases identical to TRBD1. The CDR3 length is 14 residues. Trimming at V came to 3 bases and at J to 5 bases, leaving 6 bases not matched to a gene. Looked up from germline, CDR1 is MGHDK and CDR2 is SYGVNS. Written as DNA, the CDR3 is TGTGCCAGCAGTGAGACAGGGGTCTCTGACGAGCAGTACTTC. Translation gives CASSETGVSDEQYF.

This chain links TRBV19 with TRBJ1-2, with 9 bases matching TRBD1. V shed 5 bases, J shed 4 bases, and the junction held 8 bases outside the gene matches. The CDR3 length is 15 residues. CDR1 is LNHDA and CDR2 is SQIVND in the germline V gene (reference sequence). DNA for the CDR3: TGTGCCAGTAGTCTTAACGGGGACAGGGTCTATGGCTACACCTTC. Translated, it gives CASSLNGDRVYGYTF.

The chain combines TRBV7-8 with TRBJ2-1; perhaps TRBD2 as D (5 bases). Trimming shortened V by 8 bases and J by 7 bases, and 9 bases separated the two germline ends. Germline assignment: CDR1 SGHVS and CDR2 FQNEAQ. The CDR3 totals 11 residues. CDR3 coding DNA: TGTGCCAGCTCTTGGAGGAATGAGCAGTTCTTC. This gives the protein CASSWRNEQFF.

The chain links TRBV5-1 to TRBJ2-7, with 8 bases matching TRBD1. CDR3 length: 17 residues. Looked up from germline, CDR1 is SGHRS and CDR2 is YFSETQ. The V and J ends lost 0 bases and 2 bases, in that order; junction bases with no gene match: 10. In nucleotides, the CDR3 is TGCGCCAGCAGCTTGGGGGGCACCGGGACAGGTCCCTACGAGCAGTACTTC. Translation: CASSLGGTGTGPYEQYF.

J is TRBJ2-5 and V is TRBV2, with TRBD2 identical over 12 bases. CDR3 length equals 16 residues. Germline loops: CDR1 SNHLY, CDR2 FYNNEI. Unmatched junction bases numbered 5, after V lost 2 bases and J lost 4 bases. CDR3 sequence (DNA): TGTGCCAGCAGTGAACTAGCGGGGGGGGCCGGAGAGACCCAGTACTTC. It is translated as CASSELAGGAGETQYF.

The chain has TRBV11-2 and TRBJ2-3; 15 bases map to TRBD2. This CDR3 is built from 18 residues. CDR1 and CDR2 (germline): SGHAT, FQNNGV. V lost 5 bases, J lost 0 bases, and 6 bases stayed unmatched. The CDR3 loop reads CASSGLAGGRRSTDTQYF. DNA for the CDR3: TGTGCCAGCAGCGGACTAGCGGGGGGGCGGAGGAGCACAGATACGCAGTATTTT.

The CDR3 sequence is CASSQGTTYGYTF. For the CDR3, the DNA is TGTGCCAGCAGCCAAGGTACAACCTATGGCTACACCTTC. The J gene is TRBJ1-2, the V gene TRBV14; unclear D gene. V lost 1 base and J 4 bases, leaving 7 bases between the germline ends. Germline V gene data show CDR1 as SGHDN and CDR2 as FVKESK. The length of the CDR3 is 13 residues.